The present entry profiles one T cell receptor beta chain with its context. In its sample, this clone was seen once. Its antigen is unknown. The sample holds no much larger clone one base away, and base qualities are not on file. At one collaborating source in Seattle, patients were enrolled during active infection and were followed longitudinally through the course of disease. Each collaborating institution followed its own protocols to collect whole blood in K2EDTA tubes. Collaborator samples were shipped for TCRbeta analysis as frozen whole blood, isolated PBMCs, or DNA extracted from either sample type. The CDR3 measures 15 amino acids from cysteine to phenylalanine. Only the CDR3 portion is preserved as DNA: 45 bases, with reading frame beginning at the first base. Taken from the germline V gene, the CDR1 and CDR2 loops are MNHEY and SVGAGI. Here V drops 6 bases and J drops 2 bases, and the junction holds 7 bases not matched to any gene.

These data originate in a study of blood T cell repertoires in COVID-19 (dated by TCRdb to about 2020). Background for the entire study: Collaborator samples came from the United States, Italy and Spain and covered acute and convalescent phases of COVID-19. The material from the prospective study consisted of cDNA or gDNA derived from T cells, B-cell-depleted T cells, or PBMCs. The dataset comprised deeply sampled blood TCRbeta repertoires from subjects exposed to, actively infected with, or recovered from COVID-19. A freely available public database, intended as a resource for researchers studying the immune response to SARS-CoV-2, is where the repertoires were released. Samples came from the ongoing ImmuneRACE study (first 160 participants) plus 1,254 subjects from 6 global collaborators. Nearly every sample came with metadata listing a de-identified subject ID, COVID-19 status, age in years and sex. Where available, HLA class I and class II types were obtained from metadata supplied by the sample provider rather than from assay-based typing. The paper's findings and limits, for the study overall: The amount of clinical and demographic metadata varied by source and participant and was provided uncurated.

TCRbeta CDR3 regions were amplified from genomic DNA by means of the immunoSEQ Assay, a bias-controlled multiplex PCR. Per the original workflow: Nucleated cell counts per sample were estimated from amplification of reference gene primers within the assay. Sequence reads were collapsed and filtered to measure the absolute abundance of every unique TCRbeta CDR3 rearrangement. For each sample, productive Simpson clonality was calculated as the square root of Simpson's diversity index over productive rearrangements. Here the immuneACCESS table is served through TCRdb, limited to in-frame sequences with V and J called. Missing clones are a known gap in these copies; in checked studies unresolved V genes cover under half, and the rest lacks a known reason. The V and J calls and the clone size are those of that table, but D and trimming were determined from the DNA. This sample holds around 260,000 clones; 90% to 95% were observed only once. The ten largest clones capture approximately 2% of the sample.

The chain was built from TRBV6-5 and TRBJ2-3, with 8 middle bases fitting TRBD1. The specimen sequenced was peripheral blood. The sequence came from a woman aged 30 to 39 with COVID-19, enrolled during active disease. The sequenced DNA: TGTGCCAGCAGATCTTGGACAGGGTCCACAGATACGCAGTATTTT. It translates to CASRSWTGSTDTQYF.